The next 17 T cell receptor beta chains were all read from a single sample in a study of cytomegalovirus exposure and HLA in healthy donors. PCR was performed using 60 Vbeta and 13 Jbeta primers. Only in-frame clones appear in the TCRdb table, and some are missing; sequencing was by immunoSEQ multiplex PCR. The sample includes approximately 150,000 clones, 80% seen only once; the top ten take 13% to 15%. The specimen was PBMCs. All receptors derive from a woman in her thirties or forties in good health and CMV-seronegative.

This chain joins TRBV7-8 and TRBJ2-2, with 9 nucleotides matching TRBD1. V shed 2 bases, J shed 6 bases, and the junction held 10 bases outside the gene matches. Germline-derived CDR1 and CDR2 are SGHVS and FQNEAQ. CDR3 length equals 17 residues. The CDR3 sequence: CASSLRVLDRGSGELFF. CDR3 nucleotides: TGTGCCAGCAGCTTAAGGGTCCTAGACAGGGGGTCCGGGGAGCTGTTTTTT.

This clone turned up a few times. J is TRBJ2-5 and V is TRBV11-2, with 10 bases fitting TRBD1. This CDR3 contains 16 residues. Germline assignment: CDR1 SGHAT and CDR2 FQNNGV. V shed 2 bases and J 4 bases; nucleotides not matched to a gene: 7. The chain's CDR3 is CASSLFDRGLGETQYF. The CDR3 DNA is TGTGCCAGCAGCTTATTTGACAGGGGGCTGGGAGAGACCCAGTACTTC.

The chain couples TRBV7-2 to TRBJ2-1; the match to TRBD2 covers 8 bases. Trimming removed 2 bases from V and 0 bases from J; junction bases left unmatched: 6. Germline-derived CDR1 and CDR2 are SGHTA and FQGNSA. CDR3 length: 17 amino acids. The CDR3 loop is CASSLPGRGSSYNEQFF. DNA for the CDR3: TGTGCCAGCAGCTTACCCGGGAGGGGGAGCTCCTACAATGAGCAGTTCTTC.

This chain uses TRBV2 with TRBJ1-2; 9 bases map to TRBD1. This CDR3 is 14 amino acids long. Germline CDR1 SNHLY, CDR2 FYNNEI. V lost 4 bases to trimming and J lost 4 bases; unmatched junction nucleotides: 4. The CDR3 nucleotides are TGTGCCAGCAGTGTGCCGGGACAGGGCTATGGCTACACCTTC. It is translated as CASSVPGQGYGYTF.

The chain employs TRBV7-8 and TRBJ2-1; D possibly corresponds to TRBD2 (7 bases). The germline V and J ends were trimmed by 1 base and 9 bases, with 13 bases remaining between them. Germline V gives CDR1 SGHVS, CDR2 FQNEAQ. CDR3 length: 14 amino acids. CDR3 protein: CASSLVGGHGEQFF. In DNA, the CDR3 is TGTGCCAGCAGCTTAGTCGGGGGGCATGGTGAGCAGTTCTTC.

This chain uses TRBV7-9 with TRBJ2-3; 8 positions match TRBD2. The CDR3 sequence is 18 residues long. V shed 1 base and J 3 bases; nucleotides not matched to a gene: 12. Germline CDR1 is SEHNR and CDR2 is FQNEAQ (reference sequence). The CDR3 DNA is TGTGCCAGCAGCTTAGTAAGGGGGGCACGCGGGGGGACAGATACGCAGTATTTT. Amino acids: CASSLVRGARGGTDTQYF.

Turning to this clone: Sequence at one end of the junction differs from germline and may be a read error. V usage is TRBV7-2 and J usage is TRBJ2-6; D is perhaps TRBD1 (5 bases). The CDR3 has 17 residues. Germline CDR1 and CDR2: SGHTA and FQGNSA. The CDR3 DNA sequence: TGTGCCAGCAGCTTTGGGGCGGACAACTCTGGGGCCAACGGCCTGACTTTC. Translation: CASSFGADNSGANGLTF.

This clone was detected a few times. This chain joins TRBV6-1 and TRBJ1-1; 9 positions agree with TRBD1. Germline lookup yields CDR1 MNHNS and CDR2 SASEGT. The CDR3 has 13 amino acids. The junction had 3 bases not matched to a gene; V was cut back by 6 bases and J by 4 bases. The DNA of the CDR3 is TGTGCCAGCAGAGAGACAGGGGGCACTGAAGCTTTCTTT. Residues: CASRETGGTEAFF.

The chain combines TRBV28 with TRBJ2-1, with D possibly matching TRBD2 (5 bases). Germline V lookup: CDR1 MDHEN, CDR2 SYDVKM. The CDR3 spans 14 residues. V was trimmed by 2 bases and J by 9 bases, leaving 14 bases between them. Written as DNA, the CDR3 is TGTGCCAGCAGTTTACTTAACGGAGAGGGTGAGCAGTTCTTC. Amino acids: CASSLLNGEGEQFF.

For this clone: A junction end diverges from the germline sequence, so it may reflect a read error. The chain combines TRBV27 with TRBJ2-6; D is perhaps TRBD2 (6 bases). The CDR3 extends over 17 amino acids. CDR1 and CDR2 (germline): MNHEY, SMNVEV (reference sequence). CDR3 amino acids: CANVEGSNLSGANGLTF. As DNA, the CDR3 is TGTGCCAACGTGGAGGGGTCGAACCTCTCTGGGGCCAACGGCCTGACTTTC.

CDR3 loop: CASSTAGGQGYTEAFF. The CDR3 DNA is TGTGCCAGTAGTACAGCGGGGGGACAGGGGTACACTGAAGCTTTCTTT. The chain joins TRBV19 to TRBJ1-1; 10 positions agree with TRBD1. The germline gives CDR1 LNHDA, CDR2 SQIVND (reference sequence). The CDR3 is 16 amino acids. Unmatched junction bases numbered 8, after V lost 4 bases and J lost 3 bases. Full variable domain (remainder filled in from reference TRBV19 and TRBJ1-1): DGGITQSPKYLFRKEGQNVTLSCEQNLNHDAMYWYRQDPGQGLRLIYYSQIVNDFQKGDIAEGYSVSREKKESFPLTVTSAQKNPTAFYLCASSTAGGQGYTEAFFGQGTRLTVV.

As DNA, the CDR3 is TGTGCCAGCAGCCGGAGGGACAGGGGGGCCGGGGAGCTGTTTTTT. It specifies CASSRRDRGAGELFF. The chain links TRBV4-2 to TRBJ2-2; 11 bases align to TRBD1. The germline gives CDR1 LGHNA, CDR2 YNFKEQ. Losses at the gene ends were 4 bases for V and 6 bases for J; bases not matched to a gene: 4. This CDR3 spans 15 amino acids.

The rearrangement joins TRBV28 to TRBJ2-5, with TRBD2 matching over 7 bases. J gave up 5 bases and V 6 bases, and 3 bases lay outside the gene matches. CDR1 is MDHEN, CDR2 SYDVKM, per germline. The CDR3 is 12 residues long. As DNA, the CDR3 is TGTGCCAGCAGCTCCGGGGGGGAGACCCAGTACTTC. Its protein is CASSSGGETQYF.

This chain joins TRBV27 and TRBJ2-7; 7 bases match TRBD1. This CDR3 has 14 residues. The J segment lost 2 bases and the V segment lost 4 bases, leaving 5 bases of the junction unmatched. Germline CDR1 reads MNHEY; CDR2 reads SMNVEV (reference sequence). Here the CDR3 reads CASSYRDSTYEQYF. In DNA, the CDR3 is TGTGCCAGCAGTTACCGGGACAGCACCTACGAGCAGTACTTC.

The gene calls are TRBV15 and TRBJ2-1; D is possibly TRBD1 (6 bases). The germline CDR1 and CDR2 sequences are LNHNV and YYDKDF (reference sequence). There are 13 residues in the CDR3. The V and J ends lost 11 bases and 1 base respectively, with 12 bases between them. CDR3 nucleotide sequence: TGTGCCCTTGGGCAGGGGTCCTACAATGAGCAGTTCTTC. Translated, it gives CALGQGSYNEQFF.

The V call is TRBV5-4, the J call TRBJ2-7; no firm D call. Deletions cut 0 bases from V and 3 bases from J, with 7 bases between. The CDR3 is 13 residues long. Germline V CDR1 and CDR2: SGHNT, YYREEE (reference sequence). For the CDR3, the DNA is TGTGCCAGCAGCTTGGGACAAAACTACGAGCAGTACTTC. It specifies CASSLGQNYEQYF.

The rearrangement links TRBV28 to TRBJ2-2, with 7 bases lining up with TRBD1. V gave up 6 bases and J gave up 1 base; unmatched junction bases: 8. CDR1 is MDHEN, CDR2 SYDVKM, per germline. The CDR3 covers 16 residues. CDR3 region: CASSPSGTENTGELFF. CDR3 coding DNA: TGTGCCAGCAGCCCCTCCGGGACAGAGAACACCGGGGAGCTGTTTTTT.